These 4 T cell receptor beta chains share one sample of origin, sequenced in a study of cytomegalovirus exposure and HLA in healthy donors. The PCR was carried out with 60 Vbeta primers and 13 Jbeta primers. The method was immunoSEQ multiplex PCR; TCRdb's version includes in-frame clones alone and lacks a portion of them. The repertoire holds roughly 200,000 clones, with almost 85% as singletons. The sequenced sample consisted of PBMCs. These receptors were taken from a woman aged 45-65 years in good health and CMV-seronegative.

In its sample, this clone was seen a few times. The chain couples TRBV2 to TRBJ1-5; D gene ambiguous. V was clipped by 2 bases and J by 0 bases, with 8 bases between them. CDR3 size: 15 residues. Looked up from germline, CDR1 is SNHLY and CDR2 is FYNNEI. In DNA form, the CDR3 reads TGTGCCAGCAGTGAAATTCTTCTTAGCAATCAGCCCCAGCATTTT. It specifies CASSEILLSNQPQHF.

This chain connects TRBV27 to TRBJ2-3, with 10 bases that match TRBD1. The germline CDR1 and CDR2 sequences are MNHEY and SMNVEV (reference sequence). This CDR3 has 15 residues. V was clipped by 0 bases and J by 5 bases; unmatched bases: 2. CDR3 coding DNA: TGTGCCAGCAGTTTATCTGGACAGGGGGAAGATACGCAGTATTTT. As protein: CASSLSGQGEDTQYF.

The CDR3 sequence is CASSLGGRQALNEKLFF. CDR3 nucleotide sequence: TGCGCCAGCAGCTTGGGGGGCCGGCAGGCCCTTAATGAAAAACTGTTTTTT. The chain carries TRBV5-1 and TRBJ1-4; TRBD1 is a possible D gene (5 bases). Germline CDR1 SGHRS, CDR2 YFSETQ. The CDR3 totals 17 residues. V dropped 0 bases and J dropped 4 bases, with 16 bases sitting between them.

The V call is TRBV7-2, the J call TRBJ1-1; a weak D match, TRBD1 (5 bases). This CDR3 spans 14 amino acids. Per germline, CDR1 SGHTA and CDR2 FQGNSA. V was trimmed by 5 bases and J by 0 bases, leaving 10 bases between them. In DNA form, the CDR3 reads TGTGCCAGCAGCGCACAGGCCCTGAACACTGAAGCTTTCTTT. Its protein is CASSAQALNTEAFF.